Each of the 2 T cell receptor beta chains below was sequenced from the same sample in a study of blood T cell repertoires in COVID-19. This table comes from immunoSEQ multiplex PCR, and its TCRdb copy is limited to in-frame clones, with some not included. The table lists approximately 170,000 clones, more than 75% of them singletons. Sequenced input: PBMCs or T cells enriched from blood (not recorded which). The receptors derive from a man in his forties who had recovered from COVID-19.

This clone occurred a few times. This chain links TRBV6-5 with TRBJ1-1, with no clear D. This CDR3 is 11 amino acids long. V was cut by 4 bases and J by 7 bases, with 7 bases left in between. The germline V gene encodes CDR1 MNHEY and CDR2 SVGAGI. CDR3 coding DNA: TGTGCCAGCAGTTCTACAGTTGAAGCTTTCTTT. Translation gives CASSSTVEAFF.

This clone turned up a few times. The V and J genes are TRBV7-3 and TRBJ2-5, with TRBD2 matching 8 bases. The germline V gene has CDR1 SGHTA and CDR2 FQGTGA. This CDR3 is 17 amino acids long. The V and J ends lost 4 bases and 5 bases, in that order; junction bases with no gene match: 15. The chain's CDR3 is CASSYGASGPRRETQYF. The CDR3 bases are TGTGCCAGCAGCTATGGGGCTAGCGGGCCCCGGAGGGAGACCCAGTACTTC.